This T cell receptor (beta chain) stems from a study of breast tumors, draining lymph nodes, adjacent tissues. This clonotype was detected many times. Its antigen is unidentified. Using its own MiXCR run on the multiplex PCR reads, TCRdb lists one record per CDR3 protein. Among under 300,000 distinct CDR3 sequences, around 34% were seen once, and the ten largest hold approximately 3.3%. V was pared by 4 bases and J by 3 bases, with 7 bases of the junction left unmatched. CDR1 and CDR2 (germline): LGHNA, YNFKEQ. The CDR3 runs 16 residues. Breast cancer patients provided tissue from their axillary draining lymph nodes. Study-wide findings and caveats: Compared with lymph nodes, tumors were less diverse; compared with nontumor tissue, more.

Sequencing used axillary lymph node tissue. The chain is built from TRBV4-2 and TRBJ2-1; 9 positions agree with TRBD2. The sequence came from a female donor with breast cancer. Some clones in this sample may be carry-over from other donors' samples. CDR3 loop: CASSPALAGFYNEQFF. The DNA of the CDR3 is TGTGCCAGCAGCCCTGCCCTAGCGGGGTTCTACAATGAGCAGTTCTTC.